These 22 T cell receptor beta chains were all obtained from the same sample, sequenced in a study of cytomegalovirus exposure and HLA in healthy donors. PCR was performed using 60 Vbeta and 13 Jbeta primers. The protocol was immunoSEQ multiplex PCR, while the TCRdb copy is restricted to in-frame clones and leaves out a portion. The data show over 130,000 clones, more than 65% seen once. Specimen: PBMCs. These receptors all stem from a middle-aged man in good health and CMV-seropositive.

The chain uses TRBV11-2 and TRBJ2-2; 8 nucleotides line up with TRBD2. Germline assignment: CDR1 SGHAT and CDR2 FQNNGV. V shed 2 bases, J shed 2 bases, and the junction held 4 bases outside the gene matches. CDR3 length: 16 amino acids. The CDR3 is CASSLLAGGNTGELFF. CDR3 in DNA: TGTGCCAGCAGCTTACTAGCGGGTGGCAACACCGGGGAGCTGTTTTTT.

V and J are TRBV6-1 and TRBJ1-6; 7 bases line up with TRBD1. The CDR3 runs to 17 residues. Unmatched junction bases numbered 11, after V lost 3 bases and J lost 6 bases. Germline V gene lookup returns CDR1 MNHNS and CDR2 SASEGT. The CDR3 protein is CASSEGWGQNFNSPLHF. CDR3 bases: TGTGCCAGCAGTGAGGGTTGGGGACAGAATTTTAATTCACCCCTCCACTTT.

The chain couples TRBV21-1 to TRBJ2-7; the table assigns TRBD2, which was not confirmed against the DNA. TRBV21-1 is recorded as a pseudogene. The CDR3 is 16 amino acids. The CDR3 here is CASSKRREGLHGEQYF. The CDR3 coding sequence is TGTGCCAGCAGCAAAAGACGGGAGGGGTTGCATGGTGAGCAGTACTTC.

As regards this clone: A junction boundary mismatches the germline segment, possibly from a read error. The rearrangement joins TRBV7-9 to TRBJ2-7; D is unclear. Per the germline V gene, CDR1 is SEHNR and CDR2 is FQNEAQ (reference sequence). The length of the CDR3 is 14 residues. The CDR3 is CSSSFNLPPYEQYF. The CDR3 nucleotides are TGTTCCAGCAGCTTTAATCTACCCCCCTACGAGCAGTACTTC.

CDR3 coding DNA: TGTGCCAGCAGTTTATTTGGGGTCGGACAGGGAGCGAATCAGCCCCAGCATTTT. As protein: CASSLFGVGQGANQPQHF. The chain uses TRBV28 and TRBJ1-5, with TRBD1 matching over 8 bases. The CDR3 totals 18 residues. Germline V gene data show CDR1 as MDHEN and CDR2 as SYDVKM. V lost 1 base to trimming and J lost 4 bases; unmatched junction nucleotides: 12.

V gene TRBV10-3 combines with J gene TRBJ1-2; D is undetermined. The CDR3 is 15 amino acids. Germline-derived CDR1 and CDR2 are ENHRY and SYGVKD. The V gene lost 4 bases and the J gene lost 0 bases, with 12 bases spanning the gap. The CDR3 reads CAISVISRTNYGYTF. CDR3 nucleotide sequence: TGTGCCATCAGTGTTATCTCGCGGACTAACTATGGCTACACCTTC.

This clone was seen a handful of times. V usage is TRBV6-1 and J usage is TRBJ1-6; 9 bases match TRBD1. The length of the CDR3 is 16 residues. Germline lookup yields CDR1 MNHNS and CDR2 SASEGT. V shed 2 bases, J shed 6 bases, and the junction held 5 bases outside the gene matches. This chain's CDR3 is CASSEPRDRVNSPLHF. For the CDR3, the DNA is TGTGCCAGCAGTGAACCTCGGGACAGGGTTAATTCACCCCTCCACTTT.

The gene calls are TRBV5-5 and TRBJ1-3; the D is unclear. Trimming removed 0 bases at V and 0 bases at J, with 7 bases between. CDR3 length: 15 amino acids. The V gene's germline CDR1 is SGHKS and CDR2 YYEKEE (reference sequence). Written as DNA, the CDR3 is TGTGCCAGCAGCTTGGGCGGGAGCTCTGGAAACACCATATATTTT. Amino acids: CASSLGGSSGNTIYF.

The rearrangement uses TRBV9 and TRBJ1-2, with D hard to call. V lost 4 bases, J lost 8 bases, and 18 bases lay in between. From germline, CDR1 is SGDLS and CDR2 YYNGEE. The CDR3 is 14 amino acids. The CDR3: CASSPMTMSQGYTF. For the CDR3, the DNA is TGTGCCAGCAGCCCAATGACAATGAGTCAGGGCTACACCTTC.

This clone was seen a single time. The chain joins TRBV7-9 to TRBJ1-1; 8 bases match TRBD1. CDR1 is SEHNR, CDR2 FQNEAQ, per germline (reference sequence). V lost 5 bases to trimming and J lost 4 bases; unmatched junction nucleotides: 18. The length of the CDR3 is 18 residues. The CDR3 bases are TGTGCCAGCAGCACGCGCCCGGGACAGGTGAATAGGATCACTGAAGCTTTCTTT. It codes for CASSTRPGQVNRITEAFF.

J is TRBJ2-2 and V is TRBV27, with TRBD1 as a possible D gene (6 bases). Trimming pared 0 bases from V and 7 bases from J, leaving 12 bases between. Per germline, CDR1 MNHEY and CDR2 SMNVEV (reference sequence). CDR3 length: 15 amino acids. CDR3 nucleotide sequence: TGTGCCAGCAGTTTATCGAGAGGGGGTAGCGGGGAGCTGTTTTTT. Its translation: CASSLSRGGSGELFF.

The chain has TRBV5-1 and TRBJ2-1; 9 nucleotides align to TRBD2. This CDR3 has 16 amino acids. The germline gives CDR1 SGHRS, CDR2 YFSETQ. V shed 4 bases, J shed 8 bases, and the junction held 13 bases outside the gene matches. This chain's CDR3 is CASSTLAGLSSYEQFF. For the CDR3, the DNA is TGCGCCAGCAGCACTCTAGCGGGATTGAGCAGCTATGAGCAGTTCTTC.

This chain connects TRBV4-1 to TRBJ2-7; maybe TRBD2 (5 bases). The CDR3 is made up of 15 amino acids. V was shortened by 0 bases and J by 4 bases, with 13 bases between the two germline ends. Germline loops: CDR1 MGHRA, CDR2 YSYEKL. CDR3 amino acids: CASSQESGMGYEQYF. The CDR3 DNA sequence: TGCGCCAGCAGCCAAGAAAGCGGTATGGGATACGAGCAGTACTTC.

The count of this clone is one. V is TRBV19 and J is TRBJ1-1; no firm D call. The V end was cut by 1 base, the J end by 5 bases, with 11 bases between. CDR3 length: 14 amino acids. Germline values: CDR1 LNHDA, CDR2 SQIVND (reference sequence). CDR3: CASSIVGMRTEAFF. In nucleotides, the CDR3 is TGTGCCAGTAGTATAGTGGGCATGCGAACTGAAGCTTTCTTT. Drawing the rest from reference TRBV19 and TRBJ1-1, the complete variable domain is DGGITQSPKYLFRKEGQNVTLSCEQNLNHDAMYWYRQDPGQGLRLIYYSQIVNDFQKGDIAEGYSVSREKKESFPLTVTSAQKNPTAFYLCASSIVGMRTEAFFGQGTRLTVV.

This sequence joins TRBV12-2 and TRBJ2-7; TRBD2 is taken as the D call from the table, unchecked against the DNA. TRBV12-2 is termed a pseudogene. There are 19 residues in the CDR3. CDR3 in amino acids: CASRFFITSGRARTSEQYF. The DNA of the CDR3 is TGTGCAAGTCGCTTCTTTATAACTAGCGGGAGGGCCCGGACCTCCGAGCAGTACTTC.

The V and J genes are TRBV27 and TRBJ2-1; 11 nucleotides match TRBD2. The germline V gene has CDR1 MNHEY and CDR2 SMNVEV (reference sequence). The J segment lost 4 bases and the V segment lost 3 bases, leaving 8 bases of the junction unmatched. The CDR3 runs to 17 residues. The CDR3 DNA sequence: TGTGCCAGCAGTTTGCGGGCGACTAGCGGGAATTACAATGAGCAGTTCTTC. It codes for CASSLRATSGNYNEQFF.

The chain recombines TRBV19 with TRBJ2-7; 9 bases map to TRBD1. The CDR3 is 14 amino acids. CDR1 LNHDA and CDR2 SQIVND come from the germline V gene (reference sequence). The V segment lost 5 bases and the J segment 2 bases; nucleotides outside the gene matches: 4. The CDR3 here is CASSSQGAPYEQYF. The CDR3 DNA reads TGTGCCAGTAGTTCACAGGGGGCACCCTACGAGCAGTACTTC. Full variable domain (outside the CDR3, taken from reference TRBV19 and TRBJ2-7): DGGITQSPKYLFRKEGQNVTLSCEQNLNHDAMYWYRQDPGQGLRLIYYSQIVNDFQKGDIAEGYSVSREKKESFPLTVTSAQKNPTAFYLCASSSQGAPYEQYFGPGTRLTVT.

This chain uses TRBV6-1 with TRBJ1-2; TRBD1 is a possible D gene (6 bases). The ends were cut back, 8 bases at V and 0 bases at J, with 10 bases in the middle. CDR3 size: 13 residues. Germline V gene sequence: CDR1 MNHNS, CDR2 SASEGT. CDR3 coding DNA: TGTGCCAGCCCACAGGGAGCTAACTATGGCTACACCTTC. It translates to CASPQGANYGYTF.

The CDR3 region is CASNSGQGHAEAFF. The CDR3 region has the DNA TGTGCCAGCAACTCCGGACAGGGACACGCTGAAGCTTTCTTT. J is TRBJ1-1 and V is TRBV6-5; 8 bases are shared with TRBD1. Germline lookup yields CDR1 MNHEY and CDR2 SVGAGI. The CDR3 runs 14 residues. The V gene end was trimmed by 7 bases and the J gene end by 6 bases; junction bases not matched to a gene: 10.

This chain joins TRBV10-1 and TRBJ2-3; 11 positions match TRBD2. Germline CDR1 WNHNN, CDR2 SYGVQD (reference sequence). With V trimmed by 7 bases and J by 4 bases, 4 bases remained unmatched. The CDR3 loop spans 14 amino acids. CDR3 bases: TGCGCCAGCAACCTACTAGCGGGGGCAGATACGCAGTATTTT. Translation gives CASNLLAGADTQYF.

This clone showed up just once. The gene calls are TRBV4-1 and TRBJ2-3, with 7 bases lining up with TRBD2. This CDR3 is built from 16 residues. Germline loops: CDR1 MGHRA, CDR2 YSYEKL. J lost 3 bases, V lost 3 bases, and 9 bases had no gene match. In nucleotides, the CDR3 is TGCGCCAGCAGCCAGCCAACTAGCGCATGGACAGATACGCAGTATTTT. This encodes CASSQPTSAWTDTQYF.

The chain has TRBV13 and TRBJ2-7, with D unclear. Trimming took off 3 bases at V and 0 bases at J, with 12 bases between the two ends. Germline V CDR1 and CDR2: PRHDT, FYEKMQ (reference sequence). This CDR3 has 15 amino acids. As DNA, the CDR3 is TGTGCCAGCAGCTTTAATGGGCAGTTCTCCTACGAGCAGTACTTC. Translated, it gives CASSFNGQFSYEQYF.